This T cell receptor beta chain derives from a study of OX40 agonist ivuxolimab in advanced cancers. TCRdb keeps only in-frame clones here, not all; method: immunoSEQ multiplex PCR. The repertoire holds some 60,000 clones, about 89% seen once, with 1.1% in the top ten. In regard to this clone: The target antigen is unknown.

Regarding the study as a whole: Antigen specificity of clonally expanded peripheral T cells was not established. Expanded clones tended on average to be more numerous among CD8+ T cells than CD4+.

Germline V gene sequence: CDR1 SQVTM, CDR2 ANQGSEA. The CDR3 totals 13 residues. Trimming removed 8 bases at V and 0 bases at J, with 14 bases between. The sequence came from an adult with an advanced solid tumor such as melanoma, head and neck, liver or kidney cancer. This specimen consisted of CD4+ or CD8+ T cells sorted from blood, obtained in a trial of the OX40 agonist ivuxolimab. The V gene is TRBV29-1, the J gene TRBJ2-7; D remains ambiguous. The CDR3 DNA reads TGCAGCTTCCGAAAGGCGACCTCCTACGAGCAGTACTTC. Translated, it gives CSFRKATSYEQYF.